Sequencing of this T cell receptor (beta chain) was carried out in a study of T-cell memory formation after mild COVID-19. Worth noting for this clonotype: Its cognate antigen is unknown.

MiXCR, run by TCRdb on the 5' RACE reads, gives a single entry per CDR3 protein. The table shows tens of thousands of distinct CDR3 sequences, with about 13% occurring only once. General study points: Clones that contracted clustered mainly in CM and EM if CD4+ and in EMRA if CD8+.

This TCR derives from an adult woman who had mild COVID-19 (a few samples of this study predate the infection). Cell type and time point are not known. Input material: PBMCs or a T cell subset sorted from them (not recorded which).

The CDR3, as DNA: TGCGCCAGCAGCCAGACAGGGACAGGCGACTACGAGCAGTACTTC. Its translation: CASSQTGTGDYEQYF. The V call is TRBV4-3, the J call TRBJ2-7; 8 bases agree with TRBD1. CDR3 size: 15 residues. CDR1 and CDR2 from the germline V gene are LGHNA and YSLEER. The ends lost 3 bases at V and 3 bases at J; junction bases unmatched: 7.